This T cell receptor beta chain is from a study of blood T cell repertoires in COVID-19. Study details: Samples representing acute and convalescent COVID-19 were sourced from the United States, Italy and Spain. Sources were T cells, B-cell-depleted T cells, or PBMCs; the material itself was cDNA or gDNA.

How the authors handled the data: By means of reference gene primer amplification, nucleated cell counts were estimated. Here immunoSEQ multiplex PCR was the method, and the copy in TCRdb shows in-frame clones only, minus some. V and J calls and clone size are those listed in that table; D and trimming were worked out from the DNA. Counted here are 300,000 to 400,000 clones, about 90% occurring once; the ten biggest clones make up more than 5.5%. This CDR3 contains 16 residues. V shed 6 bases, J shed 5 bases, and the junction held 12 bases outside the gene matches. Looked up from germline, CDR1 is KGHDR and CDR2 is SFDVKD. Enrolment of Seattle patients took place during active infection, and they were followed longitudinally.

This clonotype was sampled from a woman in her 70s with COVID-19, enrolled during active disease. The material sequenced was peripheral blood. The chain uses TRBV24-1 and TRBJ1-2; 9 nucleotides line up with TRBD1. As DNA, the CDR3 is TGTGCCACCAGTACCGGGACAGGGACTTCCATTTATGGCTACACCTTC. This codes for CATSTGTGTSIYGYTF.